These 30 T cell receptor beta chains originate from one sample sequenced in a study of graft-versus-host responses after intestinal transplantation. Produced via immunoSEQ multiplex PCR; TCRdb's table is partial and in-frame only. Of around 78,000 clones in the sample, 80% to 90% were seen once. The antigens these receptors bind are not known. This specimen was unstimulated CD8+ T cells sorted from spleen or lymph node cells, taken before transplant. These receptors were taken from a human donor who was the organ donor for an intestinal transplant.

The CDR3 spells CASSQDGSIEQYF. The CDR3 region has the DNA TGTGCCAGCAGCCAAGATGGCAGTATCGAGCAGTACTTC. The chain is built from TRBV4-2 and TRBJ2-7; D call uncertain. Germline values: CDR1 LGHNA, CDR2 YNFKEQ. V was shortened by 0 bases and J by 6 bases, with 9 bases between the two germline ends. The CDR3 covers 13 residues.

This chain uses TRBV4-1 with TRBJ1-2; D is ambiguous. From germline, CDR1 is MGHRA and CDR2 YSYEKL. V dropped 0 bases and J dropped 8 bases, with 10 bases sitting between them. This CDR3 contains 13 residues. The CDR3 is CASSQERPEGYTF. CDR3 DNA: TGCGCCAGCAGCCAAGAAAGGCCGGAGGGCTACACCTTC.

This chain connects TRBV28 to TRBJ2-6; 7 nucleotides agree with TRBD1. Germline loops: CDR1 MDHEN, CDR2 SYDVKM. Trimming took 1 base from V and 0 from J; bases not matched to a gene: 15. This CDR3 spans 21 amino acids. This CDR3 is CASSLSLRGGRQGSGANVLTF. CDR3 in DNA: TGTGCCAGCAGTTTATCCCTTAGAGGCGGAAGACAGGGCTCTGGGGCCAACGTCCTGACTTTC.

This clone appeared once. This chain uses TRBV18 with TRBJ1-5; D possibly corresponds to TRBD1 (5 bases). The V gene's germline CDR1 is KGHSH and CDR2 LQKENI. With 3 bases removed from V and 3 bases from J, the gap between germline ends came to 12 bases. This CDR3 contains 15 residues. The CDR3 nucleotides read TGTGCCAGCTCACCGGGGGTGGCAGACAATCAGCCCCAGCATTTT. Translating it yields CASSPGVADNQPQHF.

This sequence joins TRBV5-5 and TRBJ1-6; possible D gene TRBD1, 5 bases. CDR1 and CDR2 from the germline V gene are SGHKS and YYEKEE (reference sequence). The V and J ends lost 1 base and 0 bases respectively, with 11 bases between them. The CDR3 totals 17 residues. The CDR3 sequence: CASSLPGRSSYNSPLHF. The CDR3 DNA sequence: TGTGCCAGCAGCTTGCCGGGACGCAGCTCCTATAATTCACCCCTCCACTTT.

The V and J genes are TRBV9 and TRBJ2-3; D might be TRBD2 (5 bases). V shed 3 bases and J shed 7 bases, with 9 bases lying between them. Germline CDR1 is SGDLS and CDR2 is YYNGEE. The CDR3 has 12 amino acids. The CDR3 DNA reads as TGTGCCAGCAGCGGGACTCGATATACGCAGTATTTT. Encoded protein: CASSGTRYTQYF.

This clone was recorded once. The rearrangement joins TRBV5-6 to TRBJ1-1; 7 bases line up with TRBD1. Trimming cost V 4 bases and J 5 bases; bases outside gene matches: 14. This CDR3 is built from 16 residues. Germline CDR1 and CDR2: SGHDT and YYEEEE. CDR3 nucleotides: TGTGCCAGCAGCCTAAAGCCGGGACAGATATTTACTGAAGCTTTCTTT. This codes for CASSLKPGQIFTEAFF. Looking up the rest from reference TRBV5-6 and TRBJ1-1 gives the full variable domain: DAGVTQSPTHLIKTRGQQVTLRCSPKSGHDTVSWYQQALGQGPQFIFQYYEEEERQRGNFPDRFSGHQFPNYSSELNVNALLLGDSALYLCASSLKPGQIFTEAFFGQGTRLTVV.

The chain recombines TRBV6-1 with TRBJ1-4; 10 bases are shared with TRBD1. This CDR3 is built from 15 residues. Germline V gene data show CDR1 as MNHNS and CDR2 as SASEGT. The J segment lost 7 bases and the V segment lost 1 base, leaving 3 bases of the junction unmatched. The CDR3 bases are TGTGCCAGCAGTGAAGGACAGGGGGCGTTTGAAAAACTGTTTTTT. Protein sequence: CASSEGQGAFEKLFF.

A single count supports this clone. The V call is TRBV9, the J call TRBJ2-3; 8 bases agree with TRBD2. Trimming at V came to 4 bases and at J to 3 bases, leaving 4 bases not matched to a gene. CDR1 is SGDLS, CDR2 YYNGEE, per germline. The CDR3 extends over 14 amino acids. The CDR3 region is CASSSGGSTDTQYF. Written as DNA, the CDR3 is TGTGCCAGCAGCAGCGGGGGATCGACAGATACGCAGTATTTT.

V usage is TRBV7-6 and J usage is TRBJ2-3; D unclear. The CDR3 covers 12 residues. V shed 4 bases and J shed 0 bases, with 2 bases lying between them. The germline V gene has CDR1 SGHVS and CDR2 FNYEAQ. The CDR3 DNA follows: TGTGCCAGCAGCTCTAGCACAGATACGCAGTATTTT. Amino acids: CASSSSTDTQYF.

The CDR3 DNA follows: TGTGCCAGCAGCTTCCCGGGGGGTGTAGCGGGGGGCGAAAATGAGCAGTTCTTC. It translates to CASSFPGGVAGGENEQFF. This chain uses TRBV11-2 with TRBJ2-1; TRBD2 matches at 10 bases. This CDR3 is 18 amino acids long. Germline V lookup: CDR1 SGHAT, CDR2 FQNNGV. V shed 3 bases and J 7 bases; nucleotides not matched to a gene: 15.

A few counts support this clone. The chain is built from TRBV6-1 and TRBJ2-7; 9 nucleotides align to TRBD2. The CDR3 has 13 residues. Unmatched junction bases numbered 3, after V lost 6 bases and J lost 3 bases. Germline-derived CDR1 and CDR2 are MNHNS and SASEGT. The CDR3 DNA reads TGTGCCAGCAGCCTAGCGGGGCTCTACGAGCAGTACTTC. This codes for CASSLAGLYEQYF.

The chain joins TRBV18 to TRBJ2-1; D unresolved. V dropped 7 bases and J dropped 5 bases, with 9 bases sitting between them. Germline V gives CDR1 KGHSH, CDR2 LQKENI. The CDR3 has 12 amino acids. CDR3 in amino acids: CASFGSHNEQFF. The CDR3 DNA reads as TGTGCCAGCTTCGGGTCTCACAATGAGCAGTTCTTC.

The chain employs TRBV7-9 and TRBJ1-4; 7 bases are a match to TRBD1. Losses at the gene ends were 4 bases for V and 1 base for J; bases not matched to a gene: 6. CDR1 is SEHNR and CDR2 is FQNEAQ in the germline V gene (reference sequence). This CDR3 has 16 residues. CDR3 sequence (DNA): TGTGCCAGCAGCTCACGACAGGGCGGAACTAATGAAAAACTGTTTTTT. Translating it yields CASSSRQGGTNEKLFF. The full variable domain, with the rest looked up from reference TRBV7-9 and TRBJ1-4, is DTGVSQNPRHKITKRGQNVTFRCDPISEHNRLYWYRQTLGQGPEFLTYFQNEAQLEKSRLLSDRFSAERPKGSFSTLEIQRTEQGDSAMYLCASSSRQGGTNEKLFFGSGTQLSVL.

V is TRBV27 and J is TRBJ1-2, with a tentative D call TRBD1 (5 bases). In germline, CDR1 is MNHEY, CDR2 SMNVEV (reference sequence). V shed 6 bases and J shed 4 bases, with 18 bases lying between them. The CDR3 has 15 residues. The CDR3 protein is CASSTGTNLLYGYTF. CDR3 DNA: TGTGCCAGCAGCACCGGGACGAACCTCCTCTATGGCTACACCTTC.

J is TRBJ2-5 and V is TRBV4-2; 15 nucleotides agree with TRBD2. There are 17 residues in the CDR3. V lost 4 bases to trimming and J lost 4 bases; unmatched junction nucleotides: 7. Germline-derived CDR1 and CDR2 are LGHNA and YNFKEQ. This CDR3 is CASSPWTSGGASETQYF. In nucleotides, the CDR3 is TGTGCCAGCAGCCCATGGACTAGCGGGGGGGCCTCAGAGACCCAGTACTTC.

The chain joins TRBV4-1 to TRBJ2-7; 9 bases fit TRBD1. V gave up 0 bases and J gave up 3 bases; unmatched junction bases: 3. The CDR3 runs 15 residues. Germline V CDR1 and CDR2: MGHRA, YSYEKL. The CDR3 here is CASSQEGQGNYEQYF. The CDR3 DNA follows: TGCGCCAGCAGCCAAGAGGGACAGGGAAACTACGAGCAGTACTTC.

V usage is TRBV7-9 and J usage is TRBJ2-7; 9 positions match TRBD2. CDR3 length equals 17 residues. Germline-derived CDR1 and CDR2 are SEHNR and FQNEAQ (reference sequence). V lost 1 base, J lost 6 bases, and 13 bases stayed unmatched. CDR3 in DNA: TGTGCCAGCAGCTTAGGGTCGATGCGGGGGGGCCGGTTCGAGCAGTACTTC. Its translation is CASSLGSMRGGRFEQYF.

The V call is TRBV6-5, the J call TRBJ1-1, with 8 bases aligning to TRBD1. The CDR3 is 16 amino acids. Looked up from germline, CDR1 is MNHEY and CDR2 is SVGAGI. Unmatched junction bases numbered 8, after V lost 4 bases and J lost 1 base. The CDR3 sequence is CASSFGWDRSNTEAFF. The CDR3 DNA reads as TGTGCCAGCAGTTTCGGCTGGGACAGGTCGAACACTGAAGCTTTCTTT.

The J gene is TRBJ2-1, the V gene TRBV19; perhaps TRBD2 as D (6 bases). Trimming pared 1 base from V and 5 bases from J, leaving 12 bases between. This CDR3 is 15 amino acids long. Per germline, CDR1 LNHDA and CDR2 SQIVND (reference sequence). The CDR3 reads CASSIAGGYDNEQFF. The CDR3 DNA reads TGTGCCAGTAGTATAGCCGGGGGATACGACAATGAGCAGTTCTTC. Using reference TRBV19 and TRBJ2-1 for the parts outside the CDR3, the full variable domain is DGGITQSPKYLFRKEGQNVTLSCEQNLNHDAMYWYRQDPGQGLRLIYYSQIVNDFQKGDIAEGYSVSREKKESFPLTVTSAQKNPTAFYLCASSIAGGYDNEQFFGPGTRLTVL.

The chain is built from TRBV27 and TRBJ2-3, with unresolved D. Germline CDR1 MNHEY, CDR2 SMNVEV (reference sequence). V was pared by 5 bases and J by 3 bases, with 9 bases between. The CDR3 loop spans 13 amino acids. CDR3 sequence: CASSPPMTDTQYF. The DNA of the CDR3 is TGTGCCAGCAGTCCTCCCATGACAGATACGCAGTATTTT.

The chain carries TRBV19 and TRBJ2-2; 7 nucleotides agree with TRBD1. J lost 4 bases, V lost 8 bases, and 4 bases had no gene match. This CDR3 has 13 residues. From germline, CDR1 is LNHDA and CDR2 SQIVND (reference sequence). The CDR3 sequence is CASEAGGTGELFF. The CDR3 coding sequence is TGTGCCAGTGAGGCAGGGGGCACCGGGGAGCTGTTTTTT.

The V gene is TRBV9, the J gene TRBJ2-3, with 8 bases fitting TRBD2. Germline assignment: CDR1 SGDLS and CDR2 YYNGEE. Trimming removed 4 bases from V and 6 bases from J; junction bases left unmatched: 7. The CDR3 has 14 residues. The CDR3 coding sequence is TGTGCCAGCAGCTTCGGACTAGCAGTTGATACGCAGTATTTT. Translated: CASSFGLAVDTQYF.

The chain recombines TRBV4-1 with TRBJ2-1, with D possibly matching TRBD2 (6 bases). The germline gives CDR1 MGHRA, CDR2 YSYEKL. Trimming shortened V by 4 bases and J by 0 bases, and 7 bases separated the two germline ends. The CDR3 sequence is 14 residues long. The CDR3 here is CASSPTSSYNEQFF. CDR3 DNA sequence: TGCGCCAGCAGCCCGACTAGCTCCTACAATGAGCAGTTCTTC.

J is TRBJ1-3 and V is TRBV9, with TRBD1 as a possible D gene (6 bases). V was shortened by 4 bases and J by 4 bases, with 15 bases between the two germline ends. The CDR3 extends over 15 amino acids. The germline gives CDR1 SGDLS, CDR2 YYNGEE. In nucleotides, the CDR3 is TGTGCCAGCAGCACCCGAGCTGGACAGGGAAACACCATATATTTT. This encodes CASSTRAGQGNTIYF.

This clone turned up a few times. The sample carries other DNA sequences with the same CDR3. The chain has TRBV9 and TRBJ2-2; D remains unclear. V was trimmed by 3 bases and J by 3 bases, leaving 9 bases between them. This CDR3 has 14 residues. Germline assignment: CDR1 SGDLS and CDR2 YYNGEE. The CDR3 loop reads CASSERSYTGELFF. In DNA, the CDR3 is TGTGCCAGCAGCGAACGTAGTTACACCGGGGAGCTGTTTTTT.

The rearrangement joins TRBV30 to TRBJ1-1; 8 bases agree with TRBD1. Germline trimming cut 3 bases from V and 6 bases from J; bases unmatched to any gene: 12. The germline V gene has CDR1 GTSNPN and CDR2 SVGIG (reference sequence). CDR3 length: 15 amino acids. CDR3 DNA sequence: TGTGCCTGGAGATCAGGGGGCCCCTCTAATTCTGAAGCTTTCTTT. Translated, it gives CAWRSGGPSNSEAFF.

This clone has only one observation. The chain is built from TRBV7-3 and TRBJ1-1, with unresolved D. The CDR3 is 13 amino acids. With 5 bases removed from V and 4 bases from J, the gap between germline ends came to 11 bases. Germline CDR1 is SGHTA and CDR2 is FQGTGA. The CDR3 nucleotides are TGTGCCAGCAGCCTCTGGGCAGGCACTGAAGCTTTCTTT. Amino acids: CASSLWAGTEAFF. Filled out from reference TRBV7-3 and TRBJ1-1, the complete variable domain reads GAGVSQTPSNKVTEKGKYVELRCDPISGHTALYWYRQSLGQGPEFLIYFQGTGAADDSGLPNDRFFAVRPEGSVSTLKIQRTERGDSAVYLCASSLWAGTEAFFGQGTRLTVV.

The chain uses TRBV6-6 and TRBJ2-1; 7 nucleotides agree with TRBD1. Looked up from germline, CDR1 is MNHNY and CDR2 is SVGAGI (reference sequence). The CDR3 is 14 amino acids. The V segment lost 7 bases and the J segment 0 bases; nucleotides outside the gene matches: 3. In nucleotides, the CDR3 is TGTGCCAGCAAAAACAGGGGCTCCTACAATGAGCAGTTCTTC. This encodes CASKNRGSYNEQFF.

This clone came up a few times. This chain joins TRBV9 and TRBJ2-3; D is undetermined. The ends were cut back, 4 bases at V and 2 bases at J, with 5 bases in the middle. Germline lookup yields CDR1 SGDLS and CDR2 YYNGEE. The CDR3 loop spans 12 amino acids. CDR3 amino acids: CASSPNTDTQYF. The CDR3 DNA reads as TGTGCCAGCAGCCCCAACACAGATACGCAGTATTTT.